The source of this T cell receptor (beta chain) is a study of CD8+ T cells in alopecia areata (dated by TCRdb to 2016 to 2019). Broadly, across the study: The study used high-throughput TCRbeta sequencing to examine T cell clonal expansion in alopecia areata, in both the C3H/HeJ mouse model and human patients. On the human side, TCRbeta sequencing was run on scalp tissue and on sorted CD4+ and CD8+ peripheral blood T cells from healthy controls and from alopecia areata patients with either patchy or totalis/universalis disease. Clonality in the scalp was compared among normal scalp (n=4), patchy alopecia areata scalp (n=8), and alopecia totalis/universalis scalp (n=8). RNA came from the PAXgene miRNA kit for fixed scalp, the miRNeasy kit for PBMCs, and the RNeasy kit for mouse skin. immunoSEQ multiplex PCR using 35 Vbeta forward primers and 13 Jbeta reverse primers was used to amplify TCRbeta CDR3 regions. Study-wide findings and limitations: Shared TCR sequences between patients were less evident than in mice, which may be partly attributable to HLA diversity in the patient population. Scalp TCR repertoire analysis is complicated because resident alphabeta T cells in normal human skin are also sequenced, whereas mouse skin is dominated by gammadelta T cells. Compared with normal scalp, lesional scalp, particularly in alopecia totalis/universalis, had higher clonality and more expanded CD8+ clones, which suggests antigenic drive.

Library prep was done by the immunoSEQ multiplex PCR assay. To provide template for TCR sequencing, every sample had RNA extracted and reverse transcribed into cDNA. First-strand cDNA was synthesized with SuperScript III using a 2:1 mix of oligo-dT and random hexamers. Amplification bias was assessed with a synthetic immune receptor repertoire, and residual bias was removed computationally. The paper's data handling went like this. After raw reads were preprocessed to remove errors, the CDR3 was defined following IMGT conventions as running from the conserved cysteine to phenylalanine. To get clonality, Shannon entropy was normalized by log2 of the number of productive unique TCRs and the result was subtracted from 1. CD4 or CD8 identity of scalp clones was inferred by cross-referencing scalp TCRbeta sequences with sorted blood CD4 and CD8 repertoires. Sourced from immuneACCESS, this table was stored by TCRdb with only in-frame sequences that have V and J called. A share of the clones is absent; for the studies checked, an unresolved V gene accounts for under half, and the remainder has no known explanation. V and J calls plus clone size are reproduced from that table; the DNA served to infer D and trimming. Here the sample has about 150,000 clones; approximately 65% occur a single time. The ten largest clones take up 30% to 45% of the sample.

In the germline V gene, CDR1 corresponds to MGHRA and CDR2 to YSYEKL. The CDR3 sequence holds 13 residues, the cysteine and phenylalanine included. This entry keeps only the CDR3 DNA: 39 bases, framed from base 1. Trimming at the junction amounts to 4 bases on V and 1 base on J, and the germline ends lie 4 bases apart. PBMCs were isolated by density centrifugation and stained for CD3, CD4 and CD8, and CD4+ and CD8+ T cells were sorted on a FACSAria. Scalp biopsies and blood samples were obtained from unaffected controls. Details on this clone: This receptor's antigen is unknown. Per-base quality was not reported, and no clone a single base away is much larger than it.

Recombination joined TRBV4-1 with TRBJ2-2; confidence is insufficient to name the D gene. Sequencing used CD8+ T cells sorted from blood. The sequence was obtained from a human donor in good health. Here the CDR3 is given as CASSPGNTGELFF. The DNA sequence reads TGCGCCAGCAGCCCAGGGAACACCGGGGAGCTGTTTTTT.